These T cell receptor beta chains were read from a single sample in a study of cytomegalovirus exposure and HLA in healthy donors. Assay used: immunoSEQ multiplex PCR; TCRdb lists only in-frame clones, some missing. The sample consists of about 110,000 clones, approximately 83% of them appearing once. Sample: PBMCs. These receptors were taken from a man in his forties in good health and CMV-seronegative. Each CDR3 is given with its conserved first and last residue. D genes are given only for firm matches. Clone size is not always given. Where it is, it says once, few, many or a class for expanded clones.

CDR3aa: CASSERGTEEAFF
CDR3nt: TGTGCCAGCAGCGAACGAGGGACAGAAGAAGCTTTCTTT
j_gene: TRBJ1-1
abundance: few
d_gene: TRBD1
v_gene: TRBV7-9
len: 13

CDR3aa: CASSPGQGRSSPLHF
CDR3nt: TGTGCCAGCAGCCCGGGACAGGGGAGGTCTTCACCCCTCCACTTT
j_gene: TRBJ1-6
abundance: .
d_gene: TRBD1
v_gene: TRBV5-6
len: 15

CDR3aa: CASSRVSNEKLFF
CDR3nt: TGTGCCAGCAGCAGGGTTTCTAATGAAAAACTGTTTTTT
j_gene: TRBJ1-4
abundance: once
d_gene: .
v_gene: TRBV27
len: 13

CDR3aa: CASSPGTGAPNQPQHF
CDR3nt: TGCGCCAGCAGCCCAGGGACAGGGGCTCCTAATCAGCCCCAGCATTTT
j_gene: TRBJ1-5
abundance: .
d_gene: TRBD1
v_gene: TRBV5-1
len: 16

CDR3aa: CAWNNRVVEKLFF
CDR3nt: TGTGCCTGGAACAACAGGGTCGTAGAAAAACTGTTTTTT
j_gene: TRBJ1-4
abundance: .
d_gene: .
v_gene: TRBV30
len: 13

CDR3aa: CASSPAPGTGSNSPLHF
CDR3nt: TGTGCCAGCAGCCCCGCCCCCGGGACAGGGTCTAATTCACCCCTCCACTTT
j_gene: TRBJ1-6
abundance: .
d_gene: TRBD1
v_gene: TRBV7-9
len: 17

CDR3aa: CASSLGGRAAKNIQYF
CDR3nt: TGTGCCAGCAGCTTAGGGGGGCGAGCGGCCAAAAACATTCAGTACTTC
j_gene: TRBJ2-4
abundance: .
d_gene: .
v_gene: TRBV7-2
len: 16

CDR3aa: CASSKEKGQDNQPQHF
CDR3nt: TGTGCCAGCAGCAAAGAGAAAGGTCAGGACAATCAGCCCCAGCATTTT
j_gene: TRBJ1-5
abundance: .
d_gene: .
v_gene: TRBV21-1
len: 16

CDR3aa: CASSLRTGGMNTEAFF
CDR3nt: TGTGCCAGCAGCCTTAGGACAGGGGGTATGAACACTGAAGCTTTCTTT
j_gene: TRBJ1-1
abundance: .
d_gene: TRBD1
v_gene: TRBV14
len: 16

CDR3aa: CASSAQIYTDTQYF
CDR3nt: TGTGCCAGCAGTGCCCAGATTTACACAGATACGCAGTATTTT
j_gene: TRBJ2-3
abundance: .
d_gene: .
v_gene: TRBV2
len: 14

CDR3aa: CASSPRDTNTEAFF
CDR3nt: TGTGCCAGCAGTCCCCGGGACACCAACACTGAAGCTTTCTTT
j_gene: TRBJ1-1
abundance: few
d_gene: .
v_gene: TRBV27
len: 14

CDR3aa: CASMAANYGYTF
CDR3nt: TGTGCCAGCATGGCAGCTAACTATGGCTACACCTTC
j_gene: TRBJ1-2
abundance: .
d_gene: .
v_gene: TRBV6-1
len: 12

CDR3aa: CASSPPLGLGTDTQYF
CDR3nt: TGTGCCAGCTCTCCCCCCCTGGGACTAGGAACAGATACGCAGTATTTT
j_gene: TRBJ2-3
abundance: .
d_gene: TRBD2
v_gene: TRBV18
len: 16

CDR3aa: CASSTGTGDNQPQHF
CDR3nt: TGTGCCAGCAGCACCGGGACAGGGGACAATCAGCCCCAGCATTTT
j_gene: TRBJ1-5
abundance: few
d_gene: TRBD1
v_gene: TRBV27
len: 15

CDR3aa: CASSQAVGTSRVDEQFF
CDR3nt: TGTGCCAGCAGCCAAGCGGTGGGGACTAGCAGAGTCGATGAGCAGTTCTTC
j_gene: TRBJ2-1
abundance: .
d_gene: TRBD2
v_gene: TRBV4-2
len: 17

CDR3aa: CASSYGTGGAYGYTF
CDR3nt: TGTGCCAGCAGTTACGGGACAGGGGGCGCCTATGGCTACACCTTC
j_gene: TRBJ1-2
abundance: .
d_gene: TRBD1
v_gene: TRBV6-5
len: 15

CDR3aa: CASSPRQEGGNEQYF
CDR3nt: TGTGCCAGCAGCCCCAGACAGGAAGGGGGCAACGAGCAGTACTTC
j_gene: TRBJ2-7
abundance: few
d_gene: TRBD1
v_gene: TRBV9
len: 15

CDR3aa: CASSPQGVSGNTIYF
CDR3nt: TGCGCCAGCAGCCCGCAGGGGGTCTCTGGAAACACCATATATTTT
j_gene: TRBJ1-3
abundance: .
d_gene: TRBD1
v_gene: TRBV5-1
len: 15

CDR3aa: CASNRMGQVGSPLHF
CDR3nt: TGTGCCAGTAACCGCATGGGGCAGGTGGGTTCACCCCTCCACTTT
j_gene: TRBJ1-6
abundance: .
d_gene: .
v_gene: TRBV6-5
len: 15

CDR3aa: CASWDRYNSPLHF
CDR3nt: TGTGCCAGCTGGGACAGATATAATTCACCCCTCCACTTT
j_gene: TRBJ1-6
abundance: .
d_gene: TRBD1
v_gene: TRBV6-1
len: 13

CDR3aa: CRAGSGEKLFF
CDR3nt: TGCAGGGCAGGGTCTGGGGAAAAACTGTTTTTT
j_gene: TRBJ1-4
abundance: .
d_gene: .
v_gene: TRBV20-1
len: 11

CDR3aa: CASSQEQGTNEKLFF
CDR3nt: TGCGCCAGCAGCCAAGAGCAGGGCACTAATGAAAAACTGTTTTTT
j_gene: TRBJ1-4
abundance: .
d_gene: .
v_gene: TRBV4-3
len: 15

CDR3aa: CASSPDRWVNYEQYF
CDR3nt: TGTGCCAGCAGCCCCGACAGGTGGGTTAACTACGAGCAGTACTTC
j_gene: TRBJ2-7
abundance: .
d_gene: .
v_gene: TRBV7-9
len: 15

CDR3aa: CASTKQGESQPQHF
CDR3nt: TGTGCCAGCACCAAACAGGGGGAAAGTCAGCCCCAGCATTTT
j_gene: TRBJ1-5
abundance: .
d_gene: TRBD1
v_gene: TRBV2
len: 14

CDR3aa: CASSLERVLPNEQFF
CDR3nt: TGTGCCAGCAGCTTAGAGCGGGTGCTTCCAAATGAGCAGTTCTTC
j_gene: TRBJ2-1
abundance: .
d_gene: .
v_gene: TRBV7-9
len: 15

CDR3aa: CASSFPTGRGNTEAFF
CDR3nt: TGTGCCAGCAGCTTCCCTACCGGCCGGGGGAACACTGAAGCTTTCTTT
j_gene: TRBJ1-1
abundance: .
d_gene: .
v_gene: TRBV7-8
len: 16